Below, 12 T cell receptor beta chains from the same sample are listed, as sequenced in a study of regulatory T cells in long-lasting Graves disease. The time point denotes: newly diagnosed GD, antithyroid drugs for less than 3 months. PBMC-extracted RNA yielded the TCR library. Relying on iRepertoire HTBI primers and Arm-PCR of CDR3 regions, the team built TCR beta libraries. TCRdb re-analysed the multiplex PCR reads in MiXCR, keeping a single row per CDR3 protein. This sample has about 560,000 distinct CDR3 sequences, with approximately 16% found just once. These sequences were also reported in another study, on T cells in Graves' hyperthyroidism and ophthalmopathy.

The sequencing here drew on peripheral blood mononuclear cells (PBMCs), taken at new diagnosis, from a patient treated with antithyroid drugs. These receptors originate from a man aged 18-30 years with Graves disease.

This clonotype was seen only a few times. J is TRBJ2-7 and V is TRBV20-1; D ambiguous. CDR1 is DFQATT and CDR2 is SNEGSKA in the germline V gene (reference sequence). The germline V and J ends were trimmed by 3 bases and 0 bases, with 15 bases remaining between them. The CDR3 is 15 amino acids. CDR3 in amino acids: CSASKSGRSSYEQYF. The DNA of the CDR3 is TGCAGTGCTAGTAAGTCCGGCCGGAGCTCCTACGAGCAGTACTTC.

The table lists this clonotype with a few counts. The rearrangement uses TRBV5-4 and TRBJ2-7, with D possibly TRBD2 on 6 matching bases. The V end was cut by 2 bases, the J end by 0 bases, with 12 bases between. The germline V gene has CDR1 SGHNT and CDR2 YYREEE (reference sequence). This CDR3 region has 15 residues. DNA for the CDR3: TGTGCCAGCAGCTTTGGCGGGGCTCACTCCTACGAGCAGTACTTC. Amino acid sequence: CASSFGGAHSYEQYF. The full variable domain, with the rest looked up from reference TRBV5-4 and TRBJ2-7, is ETGVTQSPTHLIKTRGQQVTLRCSSQSGHNTVSWYQQALGQGPQFIFQYYREEENGRGNFPPRFSGLQFPNYSSELNVNALELDDSALYLCASSFGGAHSYEQYFGPGTRLTVT.

This clonotype was seen many times. The chain carries TRBV18 and TRBJ1-1; weak D call: TRBD1 (5 bases). There are 14 residues in the CDR3. V was trimmed by 4 bases and J by 0 bases, leaving 9 bases between them. CDR1 and CDR2 (germline): KGHSH, LQKENI. The CDR3: CASSRDQLNTEAFF. The CDR3 DNA reads TGTGCCAGCTCACGGGACCAACTGAACACTGAAGCTTTCTTT.

This clonotype was seen ten or more times. V is TRBV20-1 and J is TRBJ2-3; TRBD2 matches at 8 bases. The CDR3 loop spans 14 amino acids. V lost 7 bases and J lost 1; bases outside the gene matches: 7. Germline-derived CDR1 and CDR2 are DFQATT and SNEGSKA (reference sequence). The CDR3 loop reads CSVPAGVGTDTQYF. DNA for the CDR3: TGCAGTGTCCCAGCGGGAGTCGGCACAGATACGCAGTATTTT.

The J gene is TRBJ1-5, the V gene TRBV6-1; no clear D gene. CDR3 length equals 13 residues. The V gene's germline CDR1 is MNHNS and CDR2 SASEGT. Trimming took 4 bases from V and 6 from J, leaving 10 bases between them. The CDR3 nucleotides read TGTGCCAGCAGTGCCACCGATCTTCAGCCCCAGCATTTT. It yields the protein CASSATDLQPQHF.

At least ten counts were recorded for this clonotype. The gene calls are TRBV5-1 and TRBJ2-1; 7 nucleotides match TRBD1. The CDR3 spans 15 residues. Per germline, CDR1 SGHRS and CDR2 YFSETQ. The V segment lost 0 bases and the J segment 4 bases; nucleotides outside the gene matches: 4. The CDR3 loop reads CASSLEGQLYNEQFF. DNA of the CDR3: TGCGCCAGCAGCTTGGAGGGACAGCTTTACAATGAGCAGTTCTTC. The variable domain in full, with the rest retrieved from reference TRBV5-1 and TRBJ2-1, is KAGVTQTPRYLIKTRGQQVTLSCSPISGHRSVSWYQQTPGQGLQFLFEYFSETQRNKGNFPGRFSGRQFSNSRSEMNVSTLELGDSALYLCASSLEGQLYNEQFFGPGTRLTVL.

The table lists this clonotype with many counts. The DNA of the CDR3 is TGTGCCAGCAGTTTAGTAGGCTACTACGAGCAGTACTTC. Translating gives CASSLVGYYEQYF. The chain couples TRBV12-3 or TRBV12-4 to TRBJ2-7; D is unclear. Trimming stripped 1 base from V and 3 bases from J, with 7 bases between. This CDR3 is built from 13 residues.

This sequence joins TRBV12-3 or TRBV12-4 and TRBJ1-2; D is perhaps TRBD1 (5 bases). V lost 4 bases and J lost 8, with 17 bases in between. The CDR3 consists of 14 residues. Here the CDR3 DNA reads TGTGCCAGCAGTTATACGGGGGTAGGAGGCGGCTACACCTTC. Translated: CASSYTGVGGGYTF.

The chain has TRBV5-4 and TRBJ2-6; 7 bases are a match to TRBD1. Germline lookup yields CDR1 SGHNT and CDR2 YYREEE (reference sequence). CDR3 size: 18 residues. J gave up 0 bases and V 5 bases, and 11 bases lay outside the gene matches. CDR3 amino acids: CASSAAWTGSSGANVLTF. The CDR3 DNA follows: TGTGCCAGCAGTGCAGCTTGGACAGGAAGCTCTGGGGCCAACGTCCTGACTTTC.

The chain links TRBV2 to TRBJ2-1; 9 bases match TRBD1. J lost 1 base, V lost 8 bases, and 12 bases had no gene match. The germline gives CDR1 SNHLY, CDR2 FYNNEI. The CDR3 sequence is 17 residues long. DNA of the CDR3: TGTGCCAGCCGGGGACAGAGGGGGACAGGGTCCTACAATGAGCAGTTCTTC. Its protein is CASRGQRGTGSYNEQFF.

This chain joins TRBV20-1 and TRBJ2-3; 10 bases are a match to TRBD1. The length of the CDR3 is 14 residues. From germline, CDR1 is DFQATT and CDR2 SNEGSKA (reference sequence). The V and J ends lost 6 bases and 6 bases, in that order; junction bases with no gene match: 9. The CDR3 loop is CSATPGQGIDTQYF. The CDR3 DNA reads as TGCAGTGCAACCCCGGGACAGGGGATTGATACGCAGTATTTT.

The DNA for the CDR3 is TGTGCCAGCAGCCCGTCCCGGGACAGGGGGGCCGGGGAGCTGTTTTTT. Residues: CASSPSRDRGAGELFF. The V gene is TRBV7-6, the J gene TRBJ2-2; 11 bases match TRBD1. V lost 5 bases and J lost 6; bases outside the gene matches: 8. The V gene's germline CDR1 is SGHVS and CDR2 FNYEAQ. This CDR3 is built from 16 residues.